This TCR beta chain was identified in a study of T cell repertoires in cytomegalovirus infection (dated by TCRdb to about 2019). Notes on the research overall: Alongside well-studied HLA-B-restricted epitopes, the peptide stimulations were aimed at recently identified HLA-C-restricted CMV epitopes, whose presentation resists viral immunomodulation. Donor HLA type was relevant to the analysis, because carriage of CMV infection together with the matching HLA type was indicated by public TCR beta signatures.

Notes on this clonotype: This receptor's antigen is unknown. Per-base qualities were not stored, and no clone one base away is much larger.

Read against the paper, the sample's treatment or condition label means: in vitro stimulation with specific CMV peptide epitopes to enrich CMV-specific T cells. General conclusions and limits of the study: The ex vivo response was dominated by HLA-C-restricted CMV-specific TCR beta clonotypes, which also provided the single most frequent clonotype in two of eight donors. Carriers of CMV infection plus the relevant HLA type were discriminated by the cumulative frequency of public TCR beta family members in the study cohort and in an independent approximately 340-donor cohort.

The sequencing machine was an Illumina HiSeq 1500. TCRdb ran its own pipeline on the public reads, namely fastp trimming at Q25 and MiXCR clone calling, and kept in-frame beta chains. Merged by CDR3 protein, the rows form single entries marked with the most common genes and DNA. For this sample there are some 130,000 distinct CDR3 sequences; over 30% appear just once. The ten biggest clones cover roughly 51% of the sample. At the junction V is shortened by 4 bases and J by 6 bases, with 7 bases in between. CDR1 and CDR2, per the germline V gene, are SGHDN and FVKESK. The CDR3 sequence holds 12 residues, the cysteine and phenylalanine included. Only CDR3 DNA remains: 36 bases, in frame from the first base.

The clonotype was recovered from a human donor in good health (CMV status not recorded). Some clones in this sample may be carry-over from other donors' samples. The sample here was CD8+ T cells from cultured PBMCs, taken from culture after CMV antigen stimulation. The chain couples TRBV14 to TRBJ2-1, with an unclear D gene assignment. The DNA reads TGTGCCAGCAGCCTCCGACGCAATGAGCAGTTCTTC. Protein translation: CASSLRRNEQFF.